Sequencing of this T cell receptor (beta chain) was carried out in a study of blood T cell repertoires in COVID-19. Overall study context: The United States, Italy and Spain were the sources of the acute and convalescent COVID-19 samples. T cells, B-cell-depleted T cells, or PBMCs supplied cDNA or gDNA.

The germline CDR1 and CDR2 sequences are MDHEN and SYDVKM. This CDR3 spans 15 amino acids. V was shortened by 2 bases and J by 3 bases, with 10 bases between the two germline ends. The protocol was immunoSEQ multiplex PCR, while the TCRdb copy is restricted to in-frame clones and leaves out a portion. This repertoire shows tens of thousands of clones, roughly 88% found once; its top ten account for roughly 16%. This clone was picked up one time. The gene calls are TRBV28 and TRBJ1-4; TRBD1 is a possible D gene (5 bases). This sequence was found in a man in his 70s with acute or convalescent COVID-19. Sequenced input: peripheral blood. CDR3 bases: TGTGCCAGCAGTTTAAGTTGGGGGGCTAATGAAAAACTGTTTTTT. Amino acids: CASSLSWGANEKLFF.